Following are 18 T cell receptor beta chains from one sample sequenced in a study of control samples from healthy donors and cancer patients. Data came from immunoSEQ multiplex PCR; TCRdb stores just in-frame clones and leaves some out. The sample includes about 270,000 clones, approximately 80% of them seen just once. The sequencing sample was made of PBMCs. Receptors were obtained from a woman aged 55-69 years with lung cancer.

This clone was observed a handful of times. The sample holds other DNA sequences that translate to the same CDR3. The rearrangement links TRBV12-3 or TRBV12-4 to TRBJ2-5; D is undetermined. The V gene lost 1 base and the J gene lost 5 bases, with 2 bases spanning the gap. The CDR3 length is 11 residues. DNA for the CDR3: TGTGCCAGCAGTTTAGGGGAGACCCAGTACTTC. Protein: CASSLGETQYF.

The rearrangement uses TRBV24-1 and TRBJ2-3; 9 positions agree with TRBD1. V lost 5 bases and J lost 3; bases outside the gene matches: 2. The CDR3 sequence is 14 residues long. Germline V CDR1 and CDR2: KGHDR, SFDVKD. Here the CDR3 reads CATSADRGTDTQYF. Here the CDR3 DNA reads TGTGCCACCAGTGCGGACAGGGGAACAGATACGCAGTATTTT.

The chain employs TRBV7-8 and TRBJ2-7, with 7 bases matching TRBD2. CDR3 length: 14 residues. V lost 4 bases, J lost 3 bases, and 6 bases stayed unmatched. CDR1 is SGHVS and CDR2 is FQNEAQ in the germline V gene. CDR3 nucleotide sequence: TGTGCCAGCAGCTCGTTTAGCGGGTTCTACGAGCAGTACTTC. This encodes CASSSFSGFYEQYF.

V and J are TRBV3-1 (or the pseudogene TRBV3-2) and TRBJ1-1; possible D gene TRBD1, 6 bases. This CDR3 is built from 15 residues. Germline V gene data show CDR1 as LGHDT and CDR2 as YNNKEL (reference sequence). The V end was cut by 4 bases, the J end by 6 bases, with 18 bases between. In nucleotides, the CDR3 is TGTGCCAGCAGCCCAGACTGGTATGGGGGCGCTGAAGCTTTCTTT. Translating gives CASSPDWYGGAEAFF.

The V and J genes are TRBV21-1 and TRBJ1-2; the table's D gene call, TRBD1, was not cross checked with the DNA. TRBV21-1 is marked as a pseudogene. This CDR3 has 17 residues. The CDR3 loop reads CASSKALPDRSWYGYTF. For the CDR3, the DNA is TGTGCCAGCAGCAAAGCGCTTCCGGACAGGAGTTGGTACGGCTACACCTTC.

J is TRBJ1-2 and V is TRBV5-1; 8 nucleotides align to TRBD1. Trimming at V came to 2 bases and at J to 3 bases, leaving 6 bases not matched to a gene. The germline V gene has CDR1 SGHRS and CDR2 YFSETQ. The CDR3 is 15 amino acids. The CDR3 is CASSLGLTGDYGYTF. The CDR3 nucleotides are TGCGCCAGCAGCTTAGGACTGACAGGGGACTATGGCTACACCTTC.

For this clone: Mismatch with germline at one junction end may stem from a read error. The rearrangement uses TRBV28 and TRBJ2-4; 11 bases map to TRBD2. The CDR3 totals 12 residues. Germline assignment: CDR1 MDHEN and CDR2 SYDVKM. CDR3 region: CASSLVGTSGTF. The CDR3 DNA follows: TGTGCCAGCAGTTTAGTTGGGACTAGCGGTACGTTC.

For this clone: Other DNA sequences within the sample encode an identical CDR3. The V gene is TRBV18, the J gene TRBJ1-2, with D possibly being TRBD1 (6 bases). The germline gives CDR1 KGHSH, CDR2 LQKENI. Deletions cut 3 bases from V and 4 bases from J, with 6 bases between. The CDR3 is made up of 12 amino acids. The chain's CDR3 is CASSPDSYGYTF. The CDR3 nucleotides are TGTGCCAGCTCACCGGACAGCTATGGCTACACCTTC.

Comments on this clone: One junction end does not reproduce the germline sequence, and a read error may be involved. V gene TRBV29-1 combines with J gene TRBJ2-3; unclear D gene. The CDR3 length is 12 residues. The germline V gene encodes CDR1 SQVTM and CDR2 ANQGSEA. The CDR3 protein is CSVGGFTDAQYF. The CDR3 nucleotides read TGCAGCGTTGGCGGCTTCACAGATGCGCAGTATTTT.

This clone showed up just once. V and J are TRBV5-4 and TRBJ1-1; a possible D gene is TRBD1 (6 bases). V lost 3 bases, J lost 4 bases, and 16 bases lay in between. CDR1 is SGHNT and CDR2 is YYREEE in the germline V gene (reference sequence). This CDR3 contains 15 residues. CDR3 sequence: CASSSEGDLSTEAFF. The CDR3 DNA is TGTGCCAGCAGCTCTGAGGGGGATTTGAGCACTGAAGCTTTCTTT.

The genes are TRBV10-3 and TRBJ1-5; maybe TRBD1 (5 bases). V was cut by 5 bases and J by 5 bases, with 10 bases left in between. The germline CDR1 and CDR2 sequences are ENHRY and SYGVKD. The CDR3 has 13 residues. This CDR3 reads CAISQGSHQPQHF. In nucleotides, the CDR3 is TGTGCCATCAGTCAGGGTTCGCATCAGCCCCAGCATTTT.

The V call is TRBV3-1 (or the pseudogene TRBV3-2), the J call TRBJ1-4; D call uncertain. Trimming removed 2 bases from V and 6 bases from J, with 7 bases in between. Germline V gives CDR1 LGHDT, CDR2 YNNKEL (reference sequence). This CDR3 contains 13 residues. CDR3 coding DNA: TGTGCCAGCAGCCAACGCTCGGATGAAAAACTGTTTTTT. The encoded protein is CASSQRSDEKLFF.

The J gene is TRBJ2-5, the V gene TRBV11-2, with TRBD2 matching 7 bases. CDR1 is SGHAT and CDR2 is FQNNGV in the germline V gene. V lost 1 base to trimming and J lost 5 bases; unmatched junction nucleotides: 4. This CDR3 is built from 14 residues. The CDR3 loop reads CASSLVFSGETQYF. As DNA, the CDR3 is TGTGCCAGCAGCTTAGTTTTTAGCGGGGAGACCCAGTACTTC.

The chain recombines TRBV5-1 with TRBJ2-5; D tentatively reads TRBD1 or TRBD2 (5 bases each). Germline-derived CDR1 and CDR2 are SGHRS and YFSETQ. This CDR3 has 16 residues. The V gene lost 5 bases and the J gene lost 3 bases, with 20 bases spanning the gap. The CDR3 protein is CASSKGLGGAEETQYF. The CDR3, as DNA: TGCGCCAGCAGTAAAGGTCTTGGGGGAGCGGAAGAGACCCAGTACTTC.

The CDR3 protein is CSAGGTGGSGYTF. The CDR3 DNA sequence: TGCAGCGCCGGGGGGACAGGGGGTTCTGGCTACACCTTC. V usage is TRBV29-1 and J usage is TRBJ1-2, with 11 bases lining up with TRBD1. Germline V CDR1 and CDR2: SQVTM, ANQGSEA. CDR3 length equals 13 residues. The trim removed 7 bases at V and 7 bases at J, leaving 8 bases unmatched.

The V gene is TRBV5-1, the J gene TRBJ2-1; 11 nucleotides match TRBD2. V gave up 5 bases and J gave up 8 bases; unmatched junction bases: 9. The CDR3 runs to 15 residues. CDR1 is SGHRS, CDR2 YFSETQ, per germline. The CDR3: CASSIPSGRMDEQFF. The CDR3 DNA reads TGCGCCAGCAGTATCCCTAGCGGGAGGATGGATGAGCAGTTCTTC.

This chain uses TRBV2 with TRBJ2-1; no reliable D call. Germline V gene lookup returns CDR1 SNHLY and CDR2 FYNNEI. Trimming took 5 bases from V and 0 from J, leaving 11 bases between them. This CDR3 is built from 15 residues. For the CDR3, the DNA is TGTGCCAGCAGTTATATAAGGGCCTCCTACAATGAGCAGTTCTTC. Its protein product is CASSYIRASYNEQFF.

This chain uses TRBV7-9 with TRBJ1-1, with unresolved D. This CDR3 is 13 amino acids long. Germline V CDR1 and CDR2: SEHNR, FQNEAQ (reference sequence). Trimming left V 1 base short and J 7 bases short, with 10 bases between. The CDR3 bases are TGTGCCAGCAGCTTAGGAGGGTATGATGAAGCTTTCTTT. The encoded protein is CASSLGGYDEAFF.